This entry lists 22 T cell receptor beta chains sequenced from one sample in a study of radiotherapy plus CTLA-4 blockade in lung cancer. Repertoires were generated with immunoSEQ multiplex PCR, while TCRdb's copy carries only in-frame clones and drops some. The sample lists a few thousand clones; about four fifths were seen once. The specimen comprised tumor tissue, sampled from a patient treated with radiotherapy plus ipilimumab. All receptors derive from a human donor with non-small cell lung cancer that progressed on radiotherapy plus ipilimumab.

The chain carries TRBV5-1 and TRBJ2-1; TRBD1 might be the D (6 bases). Germline-derived CDR1 and CDR2 are SGHRS and YFSETQ. This CDR3 spans 14 amino acids. V was trimmed by 5 bases and J by 2 bases, leaving 11 bases between them. CDR3 in DNA: TGCGCCAGCAGGATACAGGGAACCTACAATGAGCAGTTCTTC. Translated: CASRIQGTYNEQFF.

The genes are TRBV7-2 and TRBJ2-7, with D perhaps matching TRBD1 or TRBD2 (5 bases each). V was pared by 0 bases and J by 4 bases, with 10 bases between. From germline, CDR1 is SGHTA and CDR2 FQGNSA. The CDR3 has 14 residues. The CDR3 sequence is CASSLAHGGYEQYF. The CDR3 DNA reads as TGTGCCAGCAGCTTAGCGCATGGGGGTTACGAGCAGTACTTC.

This chain links TRBV15 with TRBJ1-2, with 7 bases fitting TRBD1. Germline CDR1 is LNHNV and CDR2 is YYDKDF (reference sequence). Trimming removed 5 bases from V and 2 bases from J; junction bases left unmatched: 5. The CDR3 loop spans 14 amino acids. CDR3 sequence: CATSQGQLNYGYTF. Here the CDR3 DNA reads TGTGCCACCAGCCAGGGACAGTTAAACTATGGCTACACCTTC.

This rearrangement joins TRBV7-2 to TRBJ2-1; possible D gene TRBD2, 5 bases. Between the trimmed V and J ends, which lost 3 bases and 7 bases, there was a span of 7 bases. Germline lookup yields CDR1 SGHTA and CDR2 FQGNSA. The CDR3 is 12 amino acids. The CDR3 loop is CASSLDWNEQFF. CDR3 nucleotide sequence: TGTGCCAGCAGCTTGGACTGGAATGAGCAGTTCTTC.

The genes are TRBV27 and TRBJ1-5; unclear D gene. Deletions cut 5 bases from V and 3 bases from J, with 14 bases between. The CDR3 is made up of 15 amino acids. Germline loops: CDR1 MNHEY, CDR2 SMNVEV (reference sequence). CDR3 coding DNA: TGTGCCAGCAGTCCAGTGGGTCCAAACAATCAGCCCCAGCATTTT. Residues: CASSPVGPNNQPQHF.

The chain carries TRBV12-5 and TRBJ2-3, with D maybe TRBD1 (5 bases). Germline CDR1 reads LGHNT; CDR2 reads FRNRAP. The CDR3 has 15 residues. The DNA for the CDR3 is TGTGCAACAGGTCTTTGGGGTACTAGCACAGATACGCAGTATTTT. It is translated as CATGLWGTSTDTQYF.

The chain joins TRBV4-3 to TRBJ1-1; D remains ambiguous. Trimming stripped 3 bases from V and 11 bases from J, with 19 bases between. Germline V CDR1 and CDR2: LGHNA, YSLEER. This CDR3 has 14 residues. The DNA for the CDR3 is TGCGCCAGCAGCCAGGCGGCCTTAAAAGCCGGGGCTTTCTTT. Residues: CASSQAALKAGAFF.

This chain connects TRBV10-2 to TRBJ2-6, with 8 bases aligning to TRBD1. The CDR3 sequence is 14 residues long. V trimming: 7 bases; J trimming: 2 bases; junction bases outside the gene matches: 1. Germline V gene sequence: CDR1 WSHSY, CDR2 SAAADI. The DNA for the CDR3 is TGCGCCAGCACAGGGGGCACTGGGGCCAACGTCCTGACTTTC. It translates to CASTGGTGANVLTF.

J is TRBJ2-7 and V is TRBV7-8; no clear D gene. CDR1 is SGHVS, CDR2 FQNEAQ, per germline. CDR3 length: 14 residues. Trimming took off 1 base at V and 6 bases at J, with 13 bases between the two ends. CDR3 bases: TGTGCCAGCAGCTTAGGGGCCAGCCCCCGCGAGCAGTACTTC. Protein: CASSLGASPREQYF.

The chain has TRBV7-9 and TRBJ2-2; perhaps TRBD2 as D (6 bases). The germline CDR1 and CDR2 sequences are SEHNR and FQNEAQ (reference sequence). The V gene lost 0 bases and the J gene lost 7 bases, with 6 bases spanning the gap. This CDR3 spans 13 amino acids. The CDR3 here is CASSLAGGGELFF. Written as DNA, the CDR3 is TGTGCCAGCAGCTTAGCGGGAGGCGGGGAGCTGTTTTTT.

This sequence joins TRBV11-2 and TRBJ1-4; possible D gene TRBD1, 6 bases. The CDR3 runs to 13 residues. Trimming stripped 5 bases from V and 7 bases from J, with 11 bases between. Germline V CDR1 and CDR2: SGHAT, FQNNGV. The CDR3 spells CASSRGPLEKLFF. In nucleotides, the CDR3 is TGTGCCAGCAGCCGGGGGCCTCTTGAAAAACTGTTTTTT.

This clone was observed a handful of times. The chain employs TRBV6-6 and TRBJ2-5, with 9 bases lining up with TRBD1. This CDR3 has 14 residues. CDR1 MNHNY and CDR2 SVGAGI come from the germline V gene (reference sequence). V was clipped by 6 bases and J by 8 bases; unmatched bases: 10. CDR3 in amino acids: CASSTGGGKPTQYF. The CDR3 coding sequence is TGTGCCAGCAGCACAGGGGGCGGCAAACCCACCCAGTACTTC.

This clone was seen a handful of times. Other DNA sequences in the sample encode the same CDR3. This chain joins TRBV9 and TRBJ1-5, with 9 bases lining up with TRBD1. V gave up 3 bases and J gave up 5 bases; unmatched junction bases: 3. Germline values: CDR1 SGDLS, CDR2 YYNGEE. The CDR3 sequence is 14 residues long. The CDR3 spells CASSDRDRDQPQHF. For the CDR3, the DNA is TGTGCCAGCAGCGACCGGGACAGGGATCAGCCCCAGCATTTT.

The V call is TRBV11-2, the J call TRBJ2-1, with a possible D match to TRBD2 (7 bases). The CDR3 loop spans 14 amino acids. Per germline, CDR1 SGHAT and CDR2 FQNNGV. V was shortened by 0 bases and J by 7 bases, with 10 bases between the two germline ends. The CDR3 region is CASSLDGGQNEQFF. The CDR3 region has the DNA TGTGCCAGCAGCTTAGACGGGGGGCAGAATGAGCAGTTCTTC.

This rearrangement joins TRBV7-2 to TRBJ2-1, with TRBD2 identical over 12 bases. Unmatched junction bases numbered 4, after V lost 4 bases and J lost 12 bases. Germline-derived CDR1 and CDR2 are SGHTA and FQGNSA. The CDR3 is 13 residues long. The DNA for the CDR3 is TGTGCCAGCAGCTCTAGCGGGGGGGCAGCGCAGTTCTTC. Translation gives CASSSSGGAAQFF.

The gene calls are TRBV7-3 and TRBJ1-1, with no clear D. Germline V gene lookup returns CDR1 SGHTA and CDR2 FQGTGA. Trimming took 3 bases from V and 0 from J, leaving 8 bases between them. The CDR3 is made up of 14 amino acids. Here the CDR3 reads CASSFRQVNTEAFF. The CDR3 DNA follows: TGTGCCAGCAGCTTTCGGCAGGTGAACACTGAAGCTTTCTTT.

This clone has a single count. The chain is built from TRBV27 and TRBJ1-2; D may be TRBD1 (6 bases). Trimming took off 7 bases at V and 6 bases at J, with 15 bases between the two ends. Germline CDR1 is MNHEY and CDR2 is SMNVEV (reference sequence). This CDR3 comprises 13 residues. CDR3 in amino acids: CASKFAGTHGYTF. CDR3 in DNA: TGTGCCAGCAAGTTTGCGGGGACACATGGCTACACCTTC.

The chain links TRBV9 to TRBJ1-4; D is possibly TRBD1 (6 bases). The CDR3 runs to 15 residues. V lost 4 bases and J lost 1, with 11 bases in between. Germline values: CDR1 SGDLS, CDR2 YYNGEE. The CDR3 region has the DNA TGTGCCAGCAGCCCGCGCAGGGGAACTAATGAAAAACTGTTTTTT. Translated, it gives CASSPRRGTNEKLFF.

This chain's CDR3 is CASSPSGVSTGELFF. CDR3 DNA: TGTGCCAGCAGCCCTAGCGGGGTTTCCACCGGGGAGCTGTTTTTT. This chain connects TRBV7-9 to TRBJ2-2; the match to TRBD2 covers 9 bases. This CDR3 spans 15 amino acids. Germline CDR1 reads SEHNR; CDR2 reads FQNEAQ (reference sequence). The V segment lost 5 bases and the J segment 4 bases; nucleotides outside the gene matches: 5.

This chain links TRBV7-8 with TRBJ2-3; D unclear. This CDR3 has 14 residues. The V gene lost 5 bases and the J gene lost 4 bases, with 13 bases spanning the gap. Germline CDR1 and CDR2: SGHVS and FQNEAQ. For the CDR3, the DNA is TGTGCCAGCAGCGGAGTTGGACGATCAGATACGCAGTATTTT. Residues: CASSGVGRSDTQYF.

This clone was seen only a few times. The genes are TRBV5-6 and TRBJ2-5; 7 bases agree with TRBD2. V dropped 4 bases and J dropped 1; count of bases not matched to a gene: 13. The CDR3 runs 17 residues. In germline, CDR1 is SGHDT, CDR2 YYEEEE. CDR3 DNA sequence: TGTGCCAGCAGCCGCCAGGGAGCGGGGACCATCCAAGAGACCCAGTACTTC. Its protein is CASSRQGAGTIQETQYF.

V is TRBV9 and J is TRBJ2-5, with 14 bases matching TRBD2. The ends lost 4 bases at V and 2 bases at J; junction bases unmatched: 7. The CDR3 sequence is 17 residues long. CDR1 SGDLS and CDR2 YYNGEE come from the germline V gene. This CDR3 reads CASSPGTSGGLQETQYF. In DNA form, the CDR3 reads TGTGCCAGCAGCCCCGGGACTAGCGGGGGCCTTCAAGAGACCCAGTACTTC.